Listed here are 8 T cell receptor beta chains from one sample, sequenced in a study of blood T cell repertoires in COVID-19. This table comes from immunoSEQ multiplex PCR, and its TCRdb copy is limited to in-frame clones, with some not included. Of around 200,000 clones in the sample, around 87% were seen once. Material: peripheral blood. The receptors here all came from a man between 60 and 75 years old who had recovered from COVID-19.

This clone was seen just once. The chain is built from TRBV6-4 and TRBJ2-5, with a possible D match to TRBD2 (6 bases). The V gene's germline CDR1 is MRHNA and CDR2 SNTAGT. V lost 3 bases and J 4 bases, leaving 12 bases between the germline ends. The length of the CDR3 is 14 residues. CDR3 bases: TGTGCCAGCAGTGAACAGGAGGGCCTAGAGACCCAGTACTTC. Residues: CASSEQEGLETQYF.

V and J are TRBV4-2 and TRBJ2-7; 13 bases agree with TRBD2. Germline assignment: CDR1 LGHNA and CDR2 YNFKEQ. The CDR3 spans 17 residues. J gave up 5 bases and V 2 bases, and 9 bases lay outside the gene matches. The CDR3 DNA sequence: TGTGCCAGCAGCCAACTAGGACTAGCGGGAGATAAAAACGAGCAGTACTTC. This sequence encodes CASSQLGLAGDKNEQYF.

The chain employs TRBV18 and TRBJ1-1, with TRBD1 matching 7 bases. Germline CDR1 KGHSH, CDR2 LQKENI. The CDR3 sequence is 15 residues long. V was pared by 2 bases and J by 5 bases, with 8 bases of the junction left unmatched. CDR3 sequence reads: CASSPMTGYGTEAFF. Here the CDR3 DNA reads TGTGCCAGCTCACCAATGACAGGGTATGGTACTGAAGCTTTCTTT.

The genes are TRBV19 and TRBJ1-3; 7 nucleotides line up with TRBD1. The CDR3 loop spans 16 amino acids. J gave up 2 bases and V 6 bases, and 10 bases lay outside the gene matches. CDR1 and CDR2 from the germline V gene are LNHDA and SQIVND (reference sequence). DNA for the CDR3: TGTGCCAGTAGGTTGACAGGGAGTCCGCCTGGAAACACCATATATTTT. This encodes CASRLTGSPPGNTIYF. Combining the CDR3 with reference TRBV19 and TRBJ1-3 gives the whole variable domain DGGITQSPKYLFRKEGQNVTLSCEQNLNHDAMYWYRQDPGQGLRLIYYSQIVNDFQKGDIAEGYSVSREKKESFPLTVTSAQKNPTAFYLCASRLTGSPPGNTIYFGEGSWLTVV.

The CDR3 DNA follows: TGTGCCAGTAGTATAGCCTCCTCTGGAAACACCATATATTTT. As protein: CASSIASSGNTIYF. This chain connects TRBV19 to TRBJ1-3, with D unresolved. V lost 1 base to trimming and J lost 0 bases, with 4 bases between them. The length of the CDR3 is 14 residues. From germline, CDR1 is LNHDA and CDR2 SQIVND (reference sequence).

V gene TRBV3-1 (or the pseudogene TRBV3-2) combines with J gene TRBJ2-5; 7 nucleotides line up with TRBD1. This CDR3 is 16 amino acids long. Per germline, CDR1 LGHDT and CDR2 YNNKEL (reference sequence). The V segment lost 2 bases and the J segment 1 base; nucleotides outside the gene matches: 7. The CDR3 spells CASSQINTGAQETQYF. Written as DNA, the CDR3 is TGTGCCAGCAGCCAAATAAACACAGGGGCCCAAGAGACCCAGTACTTC.

V and J are TRBV15 and TRBJ1-1; no clear D. From germline, CDR1 is LNHNV and CDR2 YYDKDF (reference sequence). The CDR3 is made up of 15 amino acids. V was trimmed by 8 bases and J by 2 bases, leaving 18 bases between them. The CDR3 spells CATQAMNYLNTEAFF. In DNA form, the CDR3 reads TGTGCCACCCAGGCAATGAATTACCTCAACACTGAAGCTTTCTTT.

J is TRBJ2-6 and V is TRBV4-3; D possibly corresponds to TRBD1 (6 bases). The germline V gene encodes CDR1 LGHNA and CDR2 YSLEER. V lost 4 bases, J lost 3 bases, and 10 bases lay in between. CDR3 length: 15 residues. CDR3 amino acids: CASSPQGFGANVLTF. CDR3 DNA sequence: TGCGCCAGCAGCCCACAGGGATTTGGGGCCAACGTCCTGACTTTC.